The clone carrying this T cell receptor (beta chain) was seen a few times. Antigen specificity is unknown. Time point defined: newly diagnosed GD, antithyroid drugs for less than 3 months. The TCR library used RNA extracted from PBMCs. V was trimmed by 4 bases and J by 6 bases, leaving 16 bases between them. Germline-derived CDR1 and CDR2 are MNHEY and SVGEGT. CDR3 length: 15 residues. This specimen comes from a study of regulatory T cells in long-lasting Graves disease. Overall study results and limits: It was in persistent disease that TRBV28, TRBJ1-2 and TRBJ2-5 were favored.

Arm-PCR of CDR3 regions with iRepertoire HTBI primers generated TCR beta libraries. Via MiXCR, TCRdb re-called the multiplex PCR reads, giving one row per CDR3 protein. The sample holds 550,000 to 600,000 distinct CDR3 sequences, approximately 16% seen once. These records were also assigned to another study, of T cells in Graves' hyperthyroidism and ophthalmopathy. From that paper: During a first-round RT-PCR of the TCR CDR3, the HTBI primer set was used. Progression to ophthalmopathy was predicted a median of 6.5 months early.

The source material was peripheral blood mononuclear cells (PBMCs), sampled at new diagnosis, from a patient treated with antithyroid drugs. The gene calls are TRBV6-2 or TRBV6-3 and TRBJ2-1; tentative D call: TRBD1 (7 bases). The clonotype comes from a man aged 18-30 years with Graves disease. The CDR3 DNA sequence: TGTGCCAGCAGTTTTTTCACAGGGGAGGTCAATGAGCAGTTCTTC. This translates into CASSFFTGEVNEQFF.